A selection of T cell receptor beta chains follows, all from one sample in a study of T cells after yellow fever vaccination. TCRdb independently ran MiXCR on the 5' RACE reads; one entry per CDR3 protein. The sample yields about 45,000 distinct CDR3 sequences, roughly 6.4% seen once. The material sequenced was CD8+ T cells not binding an NS4B(214-222) dextramer, sorted from PBMCs, taken 45 days after the yellow fever booster vaccination. These receptor sequences come from a man aged 25 to 40 who received the YFV17D yellow fever vaccine. Both conserved end residues are trimmed from each CDR3. Each record gives: J gene, V gene, CDR3 protein.

J gene: TRBJ1-2; V gene: TRBV6-5; CDR3 protein: ASSYSGGNLNGYT
J gene: TRBJ2-5; V gene: TRBV27; CDR3 protein: ASSLSIGVQETQY
J gene: TRBJ2-4; V gene: TRBV7-3; CDR3 protein: ASSVDIQY
J gene: TRBJ2-3; V gene: TRBV24-1; CDR3 protein: ATSGPPGWADTQY
J gene: TRBJ2-7; V gene: TRBV29-1; CDR3 protein: SVEGGDSYEQY
J gene: TRBJ1-4; V gene: TRBV2; CDR3 protein: ASRGFNEKLF
J gene: TRBJ1-1; V gene: TRBV27; CDR3 protein: ASLRAGMNTEAF
J gene: TRBJ2-2; V gene: TRBV5-1; CDR3 protein: ASSPDRGPTGELF
J gene: TRBJ2-1; V gene: TRBV6-5; CDR3 protein: ASAQRSGRGNEQF
J gene: TRBJ2-2; V gene: TRBV19; CDR3 protein: ASSIDILAGGHTGELF
J gene: TRBJ2-3; V gene: TRBV5-1; CDR3 protein: ASSLPGSTDTQY
J gene: TRBJ2-1; V gene: TRBV12-3/TRBV12-4; CDR3 protein: AFSLTAGVSVSYNEQF
J gene: TRBJ2-2; V gene: TRBV20-1; CDR3 protein: SAPEAGELF
J gene: TRBJ2-1; V gene: TRBV5-6; CDR3 protein: ASSFPSGEVSYNEQF
J gene: TRBJ2-1; V gene: TRBV24-1; CDR3 protein: ATSAGRGPSYNEQF
J gene: TRBJ2-1; V gene: TRBV7-9; CDR3 protein: ASSKAGGNEQF
J gene: TRBJ1-2; V gene: TRBV11-2; CDR3 protein: ASSFTGEYGYT
J gene: TRBJ2-6; V gene: TRBV5-8; CDR3 protein: ASSFDEDSGANVLT
J gene: TRBJ2-5; V gene: TRBV29-1; CDR3 protein: SAHTTSGQETQY
J gene: TRBJ2-1; V gene: TRBV5-8; CDR3 protein: ASSKDLAGGYNEQF
J gene: TRBJ2-7; V gene: TRBV3-1; CDR3 protein: ASSQDGGGAKYEQY
J gene: TRBJ2-2; V gene: TRBV14; CDR3 protein: ASSQFHTNTGELF
J gene: TRBJ2-7; V gene: TRBV6-6; CDR3 protein: ASIKGDEQY
J gene: TRBJ2-2; V gene: TRBV4-3; CDR3 protein: ASSATSGPNTGELF